The 8 T cell receptor beta chains below all came from one sample that was sequenced in a study of CD8+ T cells in alopecia areata. Treatment of the sample: oral pan-JAK inhibitor, 5-10 mg twice daily. RNA was isolated and reverse transcribed to cDNA, the sequencing template. Libraries were prepared by immunoSEQ multiplex PCR; TCRdb keeps only in-frame clonotypes and omits some of them. The sample consists of about 200,000 clones, 55% to 75% of them appearing once. The specimen was CD4+ T cells sorted from blood, collected at week 24, from a patient treated with tofacitinib. Receptors originate from a human donor with alopecia areata.

The CDR3 sequence is CASSPRQGQETQYF. DNA for the CDR3: TGTGCCAGCAGTCCTCGACAGGGCCAAGAGACCCAGTACTTC. V gene TRBV27 combines with J gene TRBJ2-5; 7 positions agree with TRBD1. CDR3 length: 14 amino acids. Germline V lookup: CDR1 MNHEY, CDR2 SMNVEV (reference sequence). J was trimmed by 1 base and V by 5 bases; bases with no gene match: 4.

J is TRBJ2-1 and V is TRBV30; 12 nucleotides match TRBD2. The V and J ends lost 7 bases and 2 bases, in that order; junction bases with no gene match: 6. The CDR3 loop spans 15 amino acids. Per germline, CDR1 GTSNPN and CDR2 SVGIG (reference sequence). CDR3 nucleotide sequence: TGTGCCTCCGGACTAGCGGGAAAACCCTACAATGAGCAGTTCTTC. Protein: CASGLAGKPYNEQFF.

The chain carries TRBV5-1 and TRBJ2-2; possibly TRBD1 for D (6 bases). Germline CDR1 is SGHRS and CDR2 is YFSETQ. V shed 0 bases and J shed 1 base, with 7 bases lying between them. This CDR3 spans 15 amino acids. The DNA for the CDR3 is TGCGCCAGCAGCTTGGAGGGACAGAACACCGGGGAGCTGTTTTTT. Translated, it gives CASSLEGQNTGELFF.

In its sample, this clone was seen once. This rearrangement joins TRBV6-1 to TRBJ2-1; maybe TRBD1 (5 bases). With 4 bases removed from V and 6 bases from J, the gap between germline ends came to 10 bases. Germline V gives CDR1 MNHNS, CDR2 SASEGT. The CDR3 runs 13 residues. The CDR3 nucleotides are TGTGCCAGCAGTGTGCCAGGGTCCAATGAGCAGTTCTTC. The encoded protein is CASSVPGSNEQFF.

This clone has just a few counts. This chain links TRBV25-1 with TRBJ2-2; TRBD1 matches 9 bases. V shed 4 bases and J 6 bases; nucleotides not matched to a gene: 3. Germline CDR1 reads MGHDK; CDR2 reads SYGVNS. The CDR3 loop spans 14 amino acids. CDR3 amino acids: CASSVGDRAGELFF. CDR3 nucleotides: TGTGCCAGCAGTGTCGGGGACAGGGCCGGGGAGCTGTTTTTT.

This clone occurred a few times. This rearrangement joins TRBV14 to TRBJ2-7, with a tentative D call TRBD1 (6 bases). V shed 4 bases and J shed 7 bases, with 14 bases lying between them. This CDR3 has 13 residues. Germline V gene data show CDR1 as SGHDN and CDR2 as FVKESK. The CDR3 DNA sequence: TGTGCCAGCAGCCGGCAGGGGACGAGGGAGCAGTACTTC. Residues: CASSRQGTREQYF. Based on the CDR3 plus reference TRBV14 and TRBJ2-7, the full variable domain is EAGVTQFPSHSVIEKGQTVTLRCDPISGHDNLYWYRRVMGKEIKFLLHFVKESKQDESGMPNNRFLAERTGGTYSTLKVQPAELEDSGVYFCASSRQGTREQYFGPGTRLTVT.

This chain connects TRBV19 to TRBJ2-5; 7 positions match TRBD2. The V gene's germline CDR1 is LNHDA and CDR2 SQIVND (reference sequence). V gave up 8 bases and J gave up 2 bases; unmatched junction bases: 2. The CDR3 runs 12 residues. The CDR3 bases are TGTGCCAGTGGGACTATTCAAGAGACCCAGTACTTC. Protein: CASGTIQETQYF.

The rearrangement links TRBV20-1 to TRBJ2-7, with D unclear. Germline loops: CDR1 DFQATT, CDR2 SNEGSKA (reference sequence). CDR3 size: 11 residues. V was clipped by 3 bases and J by 4 bases, with 7 bases between them. The CDR3 coding sequence is TGCAGTGCTAGTGCCGATTACGAGCAGTACTTC. Protein product: CSASADYEQYF.